The entry below gives a single T cell receptor beta chain sequence along with its context. This clonotype was counted once. Its antigen is currently not known. Base-call qualities are not available, and no considerably larger clone is one nucleotide away. One read amounts to weak evidence. Receptor libraries were prepared by RT-PCR. Data came from a NextSeq 550. Through fastp at Q25 and MiXCR, TCRdb rebuilt clones from the public reads, retaining in-frame beta chains. Every CDR3 protein is listed once, alongside the most common genes and DNA of its rows. The sample table shows 150,000 to 250,000 distinct CDR3 sequences, and 35% to 50% are seen once. 33% of the sample lies in the top ten. This specimen belongs to a study of patients and donors after allogeneic stem cell transplantation (dated by TCRdb to 2020 to 2021). CDR1 and CDR2, looked up from the germline V gene (reference sequence), are LNHDA and SQIVND. The CDR3, cysteine through phenylalanine, is 15 amino acids long. Of all the DNA, just the CDR3 is kept, 45 bases in frame from base 1. Relative to germline, V is 1 base shorter and J is 3 bases shorter, with 7 bases between their ends.

The sample was blood, either unsorted or a sorted T cell fraction (not recorded which). The source is a human donor who was either an allogeneic HSCT recipient or a stem cell or donor lymphocyte infusion donor (not recorded which). It is not recorded whose cells these are; they may come from a transplant donor. The sequence links TRBV19 to TRBJ2-6; TRBD1 is possibly the D segment (6 matching bases). In nucleotides, the sequence is TGTGCCAGTAGTATAGCAGGGGATGGGGCCAACGTCCTGACTTTC. This gives the protein CASSIAGDGANVLTF.